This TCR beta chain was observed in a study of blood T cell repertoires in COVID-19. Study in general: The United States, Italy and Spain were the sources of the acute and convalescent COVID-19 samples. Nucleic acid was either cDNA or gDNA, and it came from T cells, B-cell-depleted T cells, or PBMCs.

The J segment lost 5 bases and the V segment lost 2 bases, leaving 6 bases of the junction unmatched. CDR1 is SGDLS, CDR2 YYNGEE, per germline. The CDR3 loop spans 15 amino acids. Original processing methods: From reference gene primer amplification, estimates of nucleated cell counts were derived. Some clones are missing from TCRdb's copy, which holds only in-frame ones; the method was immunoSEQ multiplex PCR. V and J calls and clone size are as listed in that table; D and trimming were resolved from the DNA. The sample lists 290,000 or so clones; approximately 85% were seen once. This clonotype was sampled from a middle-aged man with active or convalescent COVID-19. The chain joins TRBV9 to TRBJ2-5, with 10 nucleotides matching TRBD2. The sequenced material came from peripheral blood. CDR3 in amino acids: CASSVSGRNLETQYF. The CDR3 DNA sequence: TGTGCCAGCAGCGTTAGCGGGAGGAATCTGGAGACCCAGTACTTC.